The clone carrying this TCR beta chain has just a few counts. Its matching antigen is unknown. There are 15 residues in the CDR3. V was clipped by 0 bases and J by 1 base, with 7 bases between them. CDR1 is LGHNA and CDR2 is YSLEER in the germline V gene. The data were obtained in a study of blood T cells in healthy people across ages. A sample-barcoded 5' primer and a J-beta primer mix were used in a second PCR of about 7 to 12 cycles. TCRdb re-called the 5' RACE reads through MiXCR, storing one row per CDR3 protein. The sample shows about 570,000 distinct CDR3 sequences, 25% to 30% of them seen only once. Study-wide points: Naive T cell percentage showed a strong correlation with the diversity of TCR beta.

Every donor gave roughly 9.2 milliliters of peripheral blood. Specimen: blood. This TCR came from a woman between 65 and 79 years old in good health. V is TRBV4-3 and J is TRBJ1-3, with D hard to call. The CDR3 sequence: CASSQDMGSGNTIYF. The CDR3 DNA reads as TGCGCCAGCAGCCAAGATATGGGATCTGGAAACACCATATATTTT.